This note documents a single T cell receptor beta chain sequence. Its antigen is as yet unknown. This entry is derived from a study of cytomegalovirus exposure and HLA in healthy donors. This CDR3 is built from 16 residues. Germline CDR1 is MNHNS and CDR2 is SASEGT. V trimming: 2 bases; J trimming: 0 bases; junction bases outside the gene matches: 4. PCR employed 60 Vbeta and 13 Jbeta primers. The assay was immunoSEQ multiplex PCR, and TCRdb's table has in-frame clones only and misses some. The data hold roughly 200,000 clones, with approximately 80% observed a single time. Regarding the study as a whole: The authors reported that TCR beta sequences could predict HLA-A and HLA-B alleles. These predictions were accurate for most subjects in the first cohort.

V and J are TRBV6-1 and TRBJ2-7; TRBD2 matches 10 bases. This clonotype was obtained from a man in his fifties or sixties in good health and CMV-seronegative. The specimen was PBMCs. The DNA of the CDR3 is TGTGCCAGCAGTGAATCCCTAGCGGGGGCCTCCTACGAGCAGTACTTC. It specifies CASSESLAGASYEQYF.